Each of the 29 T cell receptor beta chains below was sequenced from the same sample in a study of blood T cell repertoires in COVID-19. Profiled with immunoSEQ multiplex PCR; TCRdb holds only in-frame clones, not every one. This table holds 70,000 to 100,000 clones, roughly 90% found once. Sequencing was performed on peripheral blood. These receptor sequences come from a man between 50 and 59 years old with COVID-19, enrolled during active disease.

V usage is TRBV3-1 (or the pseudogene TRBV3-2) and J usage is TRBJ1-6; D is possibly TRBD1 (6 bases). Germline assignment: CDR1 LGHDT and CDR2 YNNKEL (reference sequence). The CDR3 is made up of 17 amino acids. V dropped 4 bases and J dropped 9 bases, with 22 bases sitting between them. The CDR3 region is CASSLAPMGHFSSPLHF. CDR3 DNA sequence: TGTGCCAGCAGCCTCGCTCCCATGGGACACTTTAGTTCACCCCTCCACTTT.

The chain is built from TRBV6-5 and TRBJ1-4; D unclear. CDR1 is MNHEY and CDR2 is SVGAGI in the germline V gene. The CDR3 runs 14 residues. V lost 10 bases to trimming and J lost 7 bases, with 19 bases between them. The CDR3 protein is CATGNRVIGEKLFF. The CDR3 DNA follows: TGTGCCACCGGAAACCGGGTGATAGGTGAAAAACTGTTTTTT.

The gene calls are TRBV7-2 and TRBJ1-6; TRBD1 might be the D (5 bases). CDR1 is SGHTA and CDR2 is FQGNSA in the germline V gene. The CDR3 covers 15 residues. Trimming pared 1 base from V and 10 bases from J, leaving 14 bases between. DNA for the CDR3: TGTGCCAGCAGCTTAGAGGGGTGGGCACGGTCACCCCTCCACTTT. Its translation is CASSLEGWARSPLHF. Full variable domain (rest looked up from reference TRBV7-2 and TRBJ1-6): GAGVSQSPSNKVTEKGKDVELRCDPISGHTALYWYRQSLGQGLEFLIYFQGNSAPDKSGLPSDRFSAERTGGSVSTLTIQRTQQEDSAVYLCASSLEGWARSPLHFGNGTRLTVT.

The CDR3 DNA reads TGTGCCAGCTCGCCGCTAGCGGGGGGGCAATATGAGCAGTTCTTC. Protein product: CASSPLAGGQYEQFF. V gene TRBV18 combines with J gene TRBJ2-1; 12 bases are a match to TRBD2. The length of the CDR3 is 15 residues. Germline V gene sequence: CDR1 KGHSH, CDR2 LQKENI. Trimming at V came to 6 bases and at J to 8 bases, leaving 8 bases not matched to a gene. The complete variable domain, with remaining parts taken from reference TRBV18 and TRBJ2-1, reads NAGVMQNPRHLVRRRGQEARLRCSPMKGHSHVYWYRQLPEEGLKFMVYLQKENIIDESGMPKERFSAEFPKEGPSILRIQQVVRGDSAAYFCASSPLAGGQYEQFFGPGTRLTVL.

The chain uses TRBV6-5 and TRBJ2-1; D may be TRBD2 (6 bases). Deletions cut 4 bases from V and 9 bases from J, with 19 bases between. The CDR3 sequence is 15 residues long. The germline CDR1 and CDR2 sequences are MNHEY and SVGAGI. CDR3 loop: CASSSGTLNVGEQFF. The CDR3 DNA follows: TGTGCCAGCAGTTCCGGGACTTTAAACGTCGGTGAGCAGTTCTTC.

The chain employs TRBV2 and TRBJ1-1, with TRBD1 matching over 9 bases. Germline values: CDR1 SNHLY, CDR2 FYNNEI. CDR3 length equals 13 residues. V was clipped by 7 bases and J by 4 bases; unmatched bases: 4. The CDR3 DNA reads TGTGCCAGCATCACGGACAGGGGCACTGAAGCTTTCTTT. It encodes CASITDRGTEAFF.

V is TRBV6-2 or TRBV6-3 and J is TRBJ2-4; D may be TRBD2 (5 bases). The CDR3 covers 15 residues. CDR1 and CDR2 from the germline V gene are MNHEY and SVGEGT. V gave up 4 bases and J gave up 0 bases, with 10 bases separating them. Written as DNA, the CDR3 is TGTGCCAGCAGTTTTCGCGGACTAGCCAAAAACATTCAGTACTTC. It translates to CASSFRGLAKNIQYF.

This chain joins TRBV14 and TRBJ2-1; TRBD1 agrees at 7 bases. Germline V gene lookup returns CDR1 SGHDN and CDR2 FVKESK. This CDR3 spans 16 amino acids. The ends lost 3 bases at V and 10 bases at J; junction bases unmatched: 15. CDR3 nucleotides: TGTGCCAGCAGCCATAATTTCAGGCAGGGCAGGGGGGAGCAGTTCTTC. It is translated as CASSHNFRQGRGEQFF.

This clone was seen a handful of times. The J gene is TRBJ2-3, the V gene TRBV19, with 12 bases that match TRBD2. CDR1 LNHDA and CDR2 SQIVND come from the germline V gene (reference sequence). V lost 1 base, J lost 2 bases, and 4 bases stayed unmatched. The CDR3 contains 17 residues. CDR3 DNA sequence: TGTGCCAGTAGTATAGGAGGACTAGCGGGGCTCACAGATACGCAGTATTTT. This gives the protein CASSIGGLAGLTDTQYF.

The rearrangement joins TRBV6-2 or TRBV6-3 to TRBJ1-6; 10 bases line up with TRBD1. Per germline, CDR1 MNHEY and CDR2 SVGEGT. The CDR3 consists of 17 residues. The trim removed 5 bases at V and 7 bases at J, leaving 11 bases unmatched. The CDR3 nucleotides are TGTGCCAGCAGTCTACGGGACAGGGGAATCCTCAATTCACCCCTCCACTTT. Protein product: CASSLRDRGILNSPLHF.

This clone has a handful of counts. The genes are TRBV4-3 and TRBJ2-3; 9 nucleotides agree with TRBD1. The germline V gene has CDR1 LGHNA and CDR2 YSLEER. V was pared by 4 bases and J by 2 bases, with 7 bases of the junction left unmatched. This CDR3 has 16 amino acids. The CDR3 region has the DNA TGCGCCAGCAGCCGAGGACAGGGGAGCCTCACAGATACGCAGTATTTT. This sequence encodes CASSRGQGSLTDTQYF.

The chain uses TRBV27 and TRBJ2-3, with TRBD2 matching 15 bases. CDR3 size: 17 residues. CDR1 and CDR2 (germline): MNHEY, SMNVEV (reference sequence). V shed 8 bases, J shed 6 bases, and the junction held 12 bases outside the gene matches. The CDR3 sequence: CASLNPGLAGGMDTQYF. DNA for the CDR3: TGTGCCAGCCTCAATCCGGGACTAGCGGGGGGCATGGATACGCAGTATTTT.

The CDR3: CASSERGRGNSPLHF. The DNA of the CDR3 is TGTGCCAGCAGTGAAAGGGGCAGGGGAAATTCACCCCTCCACTTT. The chain carries TRBV6-1 and TRBJ1-6, with D possibly TRBD1 on 6 matching bases. Deletions cut 2 bases from V and 7 bases from J, with 12 bases between. CDR3 length: 15 residues. Germline V CDR1 and CDR2: MNHNS, SASEGT.

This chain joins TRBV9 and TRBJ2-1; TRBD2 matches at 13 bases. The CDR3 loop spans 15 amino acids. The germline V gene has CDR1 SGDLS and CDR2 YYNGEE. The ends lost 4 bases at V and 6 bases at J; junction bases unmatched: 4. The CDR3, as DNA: TGTGCCAGCAGCCCCGGGACTAGCGGGGTCAATGAGCAGTTCTTC. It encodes CASSPGTSGVNEQFF.

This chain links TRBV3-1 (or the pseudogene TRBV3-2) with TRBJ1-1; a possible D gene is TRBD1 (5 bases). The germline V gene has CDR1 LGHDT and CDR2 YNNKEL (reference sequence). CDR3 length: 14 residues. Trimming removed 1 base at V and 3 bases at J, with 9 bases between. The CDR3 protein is CASSQARGYTEAFF. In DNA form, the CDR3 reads TGTGCCAGCAGCCAAGCTAGGGGTTACACTGAAGCTTTCTTT.

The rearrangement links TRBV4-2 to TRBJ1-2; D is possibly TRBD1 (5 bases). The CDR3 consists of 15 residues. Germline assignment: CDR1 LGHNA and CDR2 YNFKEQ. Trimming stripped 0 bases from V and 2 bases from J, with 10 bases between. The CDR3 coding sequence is TGTGCCAGCAGCCAAGATCCCTCAGGGAACTATGGCTACACCTTC. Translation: CASSQDPSGNYGYTF.

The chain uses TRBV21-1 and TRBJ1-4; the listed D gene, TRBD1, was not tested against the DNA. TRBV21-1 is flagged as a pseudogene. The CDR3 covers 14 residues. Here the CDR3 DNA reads TGTGCCAGCAGCGCACAGGGCCCGAATGAAAAACTGTTTTTT. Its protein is CASSAQGPNEKLFF.

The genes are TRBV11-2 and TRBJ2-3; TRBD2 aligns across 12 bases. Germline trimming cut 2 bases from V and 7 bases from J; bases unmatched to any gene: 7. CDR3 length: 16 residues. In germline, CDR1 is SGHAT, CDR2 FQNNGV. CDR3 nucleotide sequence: TGTGCCAGCAGCTTACGAAGACTAGCGGGGGCGCATACGCAGTATTTT. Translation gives CASSLRRLAGAHTQYF. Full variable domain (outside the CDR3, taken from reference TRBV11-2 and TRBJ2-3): EAGVAQSPRYKIIEKRQSVAFWCNPISGHATLYWYQQILGQGPKLLIQFQNNGVVDDSQLPKDRFSAERLKGVDSTLKIQPAKLEDSAVYLCASSLRRLAGAHTQYFGPGTRLTVL.

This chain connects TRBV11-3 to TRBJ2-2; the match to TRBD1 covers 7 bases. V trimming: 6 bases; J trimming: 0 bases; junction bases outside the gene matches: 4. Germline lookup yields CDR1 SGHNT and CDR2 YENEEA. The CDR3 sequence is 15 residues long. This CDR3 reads CASRRGGSNTGELFF. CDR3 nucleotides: TGTGCCAGCAGAAGAGGGGGCTCGAACACCGGGGAGCTGTTTTTT. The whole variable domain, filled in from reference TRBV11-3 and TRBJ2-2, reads EAGVVQSPRYKIIEKKQPVAFWCNPISGHNTLYWYLQNLGQGPELLIRYENEEAVDDSQLPKDRFSAERLKGVDSTLKIQPAELGDSAVYLCASRRGGSNTGELFFGEGSRLTVL.

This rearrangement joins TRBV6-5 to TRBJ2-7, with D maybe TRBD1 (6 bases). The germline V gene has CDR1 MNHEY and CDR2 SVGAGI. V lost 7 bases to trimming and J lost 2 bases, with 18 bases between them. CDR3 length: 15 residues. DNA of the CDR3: TGTGCCAGCACCCAAACACAGGGTGATACCTACGAGCAGTACTTC. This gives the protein CASTQTQGDTYEQYF.

CDR3 residues: CASSLLAGNYEQYF. The CDR3 DNA reads as TGTGCCAGCAGTCTATTAGCGGGGAACTACGAGCAGTACTTC. This chain links TRBV6-2 or TRBV6-3 with TRBJ2-7; 8 bases agree with TRBD2. CDR1 MNHEY and CDR2 SVGEGT come from the germline V gene. The CDR3 consists of 14 residues. Unmatched junction bases numbered 6, after V lost 5 bases and J lost 3 bases.

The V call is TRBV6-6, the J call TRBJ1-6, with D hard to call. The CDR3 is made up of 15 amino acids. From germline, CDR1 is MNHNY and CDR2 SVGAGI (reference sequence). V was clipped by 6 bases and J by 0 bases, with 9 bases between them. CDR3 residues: CASRTGGSYNSPLHF. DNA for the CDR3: TGTGCCAGCAGGACGGGAGGCTCCTATAATTCACCCCTCCACTTT.

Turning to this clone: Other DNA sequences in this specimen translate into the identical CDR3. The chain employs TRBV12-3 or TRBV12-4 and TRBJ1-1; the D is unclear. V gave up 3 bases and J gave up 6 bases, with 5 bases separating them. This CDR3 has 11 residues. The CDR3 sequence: CASSFSAEAFF. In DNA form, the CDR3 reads TGTGCCAGCAGTTTTAGCGCTGAAGCTTTCTTT.

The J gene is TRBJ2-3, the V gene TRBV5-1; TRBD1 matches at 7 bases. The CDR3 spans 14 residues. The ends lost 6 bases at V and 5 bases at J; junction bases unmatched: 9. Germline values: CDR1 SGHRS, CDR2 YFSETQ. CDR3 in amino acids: CASTSDRPGDTQYF. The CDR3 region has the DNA TGCGCCAGCACGTCGGACAGGCCCGGAGATACGCAGTATTTT.

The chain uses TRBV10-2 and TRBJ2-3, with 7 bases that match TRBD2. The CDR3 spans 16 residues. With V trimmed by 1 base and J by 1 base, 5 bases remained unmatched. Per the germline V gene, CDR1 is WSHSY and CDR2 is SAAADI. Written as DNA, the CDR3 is TGCGCCAGCAGTGAGTGGTCTAGCGGTGGCACAGATACGCAGTATTTT. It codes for CASSEWSSGGTDTQYF.

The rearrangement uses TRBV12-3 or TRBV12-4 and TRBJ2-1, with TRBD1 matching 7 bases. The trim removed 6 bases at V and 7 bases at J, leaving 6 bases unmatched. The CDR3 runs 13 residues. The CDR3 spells CASRTGTANEQFF. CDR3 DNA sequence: TGTGCCAGCAGGACAGGGACAGCAAATGAGCAGTTCTTC.

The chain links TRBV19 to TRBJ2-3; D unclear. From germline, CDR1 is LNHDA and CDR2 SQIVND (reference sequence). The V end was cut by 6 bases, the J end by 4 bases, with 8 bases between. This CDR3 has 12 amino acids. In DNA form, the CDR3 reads TGTGCCAGTAGCCTCGGAGCAGATACGCAGTATTTT. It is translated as CASSLGADTQYF. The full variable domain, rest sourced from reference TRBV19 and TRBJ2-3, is DGGITQSPKYLFRKEGQNVTLSCEQNLNHDAMYWYRQDPGQGLRLIYYSQIVNDFQKGDIAEGYSVSREKKESFPLTVTSAQKNPTAFYLCASSLGADTQYFGPGTRLTVL.

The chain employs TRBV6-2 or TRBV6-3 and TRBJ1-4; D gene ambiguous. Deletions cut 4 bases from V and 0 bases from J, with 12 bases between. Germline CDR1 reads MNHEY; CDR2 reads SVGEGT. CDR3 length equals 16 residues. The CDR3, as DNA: TGTGCCAGCAGTTGGAGGGAGATTGCAACTAATGAAAAACTGTTTTTT. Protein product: CASSWREIATNEKLFF.

This chain's CDR3 is CASSVSTGGMDTIYF. In DNA, the CDR3 is TGTGCCAGCAGCGTATCGACAGGGGGCATGGACACCATATATTTT. The rearrangement links TRBV9 to TRBJ1-3; TRBD1 agrees at 10 bases. The CDR3 spans 15 residues. The germline CDR1 and CDR2 sequences are SGDLS and YYNGEE. The V gene end was trimmed by 1 base and the J gene end by 8 bases; junction bases not matched to a gene: 6.